The 10 T cell receptor beta chains below were found in one sample sequenced in a study of blood T cell repertoires in COVID-19. Assay used: immunoSEQ multiplex PCR; TCRdb lists only in-frame clones, some missing. The sample lists a few hundred thousand clones; roughly 90% were seen once. Material for sequencing was PBMCs or T cells enriched from blood (not recorded which). The receptors stem from a middle-aged woman who had recovered from COVID-19.

This chain links TRBV19 with TRBJ2-1, with D possibly matching TRBD1 (5 bases). The CDR3 sequence is 16 residues long. Trimming removed 6 bases at V and 1 base at J, with 16 bases between. Germline loops: CDR1 LNHDA, CDR2 SQIVND (reference sequence). The CDR3 is CASRVQGPGSYNEQFF. The CDR3 DNA sequence: TGTGCCAGTAGGGTCCAGGGCCCAGGATCCTACAATGAGCAGTTCTTC.

V is TRBV27 and J is TRBJ1-4; TRBD1 is a possible D gene (5 bases). This CDR3 contains 17 residues. Per the germline V gene, CDR1 is MNHEY and CDR2 is SMNVEV (reference sequence). V dropped 0 bases and J dropped 10 bases, with 21 bases sitting between them. This CDR3 is CASSLSVGSGPFGKLFF. The DNA of the CDR3 is TGTGCCAGCAGTTTATCGGTAGGGTCAGGGCCCTTTGGAAAACTGTTTTTT.

The rearrangement joins TRBV15 to TRBJ2-3, with a weak D call TRBD2 (5 bases). CDR1 is LNHNV, CDR2 YYDKDF, per germline (reference sequence). Between the trimmed V and J ends, which lost 3 bases and 5 bases, there was a span of 6 bases. The CDR3 loop spans 12 amino acids. CDR3 in DNA: TGTGCCACCAGCAGCCGGGGAGATACGCAGTATTTT. Encoded protein: CATSSRGDTQYF.

The V gene is TRBV27, the J gene TRBJ2-7; no reliable D call. The germline V gene has CDR1 MNHEY and CDR2 SMNVEV (reference sequence). The CDR3 loop spans 14 amino acids. Trimming shortened V by 2 bases and J by 3 bases, and 11 bases separated the two germline ends. The CDR3 loop is CASSLKARNYEQYF. CDR3 sequence (DNA): TGTGCCAGCAGTTTAAAGGCCAGGAACTACGAGCAGTACTTC.

This sequence joins TRBV29-1 and TRBJ2-5; perhaps TRBD2 as D (6 bases). The CDR3 contains 12 residues. CDR1 SQVTM and CDR2 ANQGSEA come from the germline V gene. The V gene lost 4 bases and the J gene lost 14 bases, with 20 bases spanning the gap. The CDR3 loop reads CSVGRQEGPRYF. CDR3 DNA: TGCAGCGTTGGAAGGCAGGAGGGGCCCCGTTACTTC.

The chain joins TRBV24-1 to TRBJ2-1; 9 nucleotides agree with TRBD1. Germline assignment: CDR1 KGHDR and CDR2 SFDVKD. The CDR3 totals 16 residues. V dropped 3 bases and J dropped 2; count of bases not matched to a gene: 4. CDR3 residues: CATSDRTGDPYNEQFF. DNA of the CDR3: TGTGCCACCAGTGATCGGACAGGGGACCCCTACAATGAGCAGTTCTTC.

The chain recombines TRBV13 with TRBJ1-2, with 10 bases aligning to TRBD1. The V and J ends lost 2 bases and 0 bases, in that order; junction bases with no gene match: 6. This CDR3 contains 17 residues. Germline loops: CDR1 PRHDT, CDR2 FYEKMQ (reference sequence). The CDR3 sequence: CASSLSGTGESNYGYTF. The CDR3 region has the DNA TGTGCCAGCAGCTTATCCGGGACAGGGGAGTCTAACTATGGCTACACCTTC.

The chain links TRBV4-3 to TRBJ2-5; TRBD1 is a possible D gene (7 bases). Germline V gene lookup returns CDR1 LGHNA and CDR2 YSLEER. The CDR3 extends over 20 amino acids. V was shortened by 0 bases and J by 4 bases, with 27 bases between the two germline ends. The CDR3 loop reads CASSQDGPRGTATVRETQYF. DNA for the CDR3: TGCGCCAGCAGCCAAGATGGACCCCGGGGGACAGCGACGGTTAGAGAGACCCAGTACTTC.

The J gene is TRBJ2-1, the V gene TRBV5-1; tentative D call: TRBD1 (6 bases). Trimming removed 3 bases at V and 7 bases at J, with 26 bases between. CDR1 and CDR2 (germline): SGHRS, YFSETQ. There are 18 residues in the CDR3. The CDR3 region has the DNA TGCGCCAGCAGCTCCACGGGACCCACCACTCCAGGGGCGAATGAGCAGTTCTTC. It is translated as CASSSTGPTTPGANEQFF. Combining the CDR3 with reference TRBV5-1 and TRBJ2-1 gives the whole variable domain KAGVTQTPRYLIKTRGQQVTLSCSPISGHRSVSWYQQTPGQGLQFLFEYFSETQRNKGNFPGRFSGRQFSNSRSEMNVSTLELGDSALYLCASSSTGPTTPGANEQFFGPGTRLTVL.

V and J are TRBV1 and TRBJ1-2; the table gives TRBD1 as D, unverified against the DNA. TRBV1 is annotated as a pseudogene. The CDR3 runs 14 residues. The CDR3 DNA reads TGCACCAGCAGCCACGGCAGGGGGCGCCGTGGCTACACCTTC. Its translation is CTSSHGRGRRGYTF.